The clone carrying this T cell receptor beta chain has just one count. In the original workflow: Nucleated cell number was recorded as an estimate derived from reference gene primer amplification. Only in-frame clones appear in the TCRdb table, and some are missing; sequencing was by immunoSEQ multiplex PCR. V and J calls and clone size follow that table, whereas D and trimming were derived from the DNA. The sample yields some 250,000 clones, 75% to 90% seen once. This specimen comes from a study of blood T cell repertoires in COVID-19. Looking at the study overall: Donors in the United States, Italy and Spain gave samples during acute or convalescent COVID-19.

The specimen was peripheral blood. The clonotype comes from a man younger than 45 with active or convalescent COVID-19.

This CDR3 reads CASRPGSSEAFF. CDR3 coding DNA: TGTGCCAGCAGACCCGGGAGTAGTGAAGCTTTCTTT. V usage is TRBV12-3 or TRBV12-4 and J usage is TRBJ1-1; D unresolved. V was pared by 6 bases and J by 7 bases, with 12 bases between. This CDR3 contains 12 residues.